Below, 31 T cell receptor beta chains from the same sample are listed, as sequenced in a study of cytomegalovirus exposure and HLA in healthy donors. A multiplex PCR was run with 60 Vbeta primers and 13 Jbeta primers. The protocol was immunoSEQ multiplex PCR, while the TCRdb copy is restricted to in-frame clones and leaves out a portion. The repertoire has about 150,000 clones, more than 8% of them found once; the top ten carry 1.8%. The sample was PBMCs. Receptors originate from a man in his fifties in good health and CMV-seronegative.

The V call is TRBV6-6, the J call TRBJ2-1; 9 positions match TRBD2. The CDR3 contains 15 residues. Trimming removed 5 bases from V and 5 bases from J; junction bases left unmatched: 7. Germline V lookup: CDR1 MNHNY, CDR2 SVGAGI (reference sequence). CDR3: CASSRTGTSNNEQFF. CDR3 DNA: TGTGCCAGCAGTCGAACCGGGACTAGCAACAATGAGCAGTTCTTC.

The rearrangement links TRBV28 to TRBJ2-7; D not certain. V lost 6 bases and J lost 6, with 9 bases in between. The germline CDR1 and CDR2 sequences are MDHEN and SYDVKM. There are 11 residues in the CDR3. The CDR3: CASSPTREQYF. The DNA of the CDR3 is TGTGCCAGCAGCCCCACGCGCGAGCAGTACTTC.

The chain couples TRBV18 to TRBJ2-5; TRBD1 agrees at 11 bases. The J call may be wrong; the DNA end is better matched by TRBJ2-7. In germline, CDR1 is KGHSH, CDR2 LQKENI. This CDR3 is built from 15 residues. In nucleotides, the CDR3 is TGTGCCAGCTCACCAGGGACAGGGGGACCCTACGAGCAGTACTTC. This gives the protein CASSPGTGGPYEQYF.

The rearrangement links TRBV7-9 to TRBJ1-2; 8 bases are a match to TRBD1. The CDR3 sequence is 15 residues long. Germline V lookup: CDR1 SEHNR, CDR2 FQNEAQ (reference sequence). The ends lost 1 base at V and 8 bases at J; junction bases unmatched: 9. The CDR3: CASSLDRGQVGGYTF. CDR3 DNA sequence: TGTGCCAGCAGCTTAGACAGGGGACAGGTTGGGGGCTACACCTTC. Based on the CDR3 plus reference TRBV7-9 and TRBJ1-2, the full variable domain is DTGVSQNPRHKITKRGQNVTFRCDPISEHNRLYWYRQTLGQGPEFLTYFQNEAQLEKSRLLSDRFSAERPKGSFSTLEIQRTEQGDSAMYLCASSLDRGQVGGYTFGSGTRLTVV.

This clone was detected only a few times. The genes are TRBV19 and TRBJ2-5, with D possibly TRBD2 on 6 matching bases. The length of the CDR3 is 16 residues. Germline V gene sequence: CDR1 LNHDA, CDR2 SQIVND (reference sequence). The germline V and J ends were trimmed by 2 bases and 5 bases, with 18 bases remaining between them. CDR3 loop: CASSISPQGGGETQYF. DNA for the CDR3: TGTGCCAGTAGTATATCGCCGCAGGGAGGAGGGGAGACCCAGTACTTC.

This clone showed up just a few times. The chain uses TRBV19 and TRBJ2-1; no reliable D call. The germline V gene encodes CDR1 LNHDA and CDR2 SQIVND (reference sequence). This CDR3 spans 13 amino acids. Trimming removed 7 bases from V and 3 bases from J, with 10 bases in between. In DNA form, the CDR3 reads TGTGCCAGTACCACTTCGGGCTACAATGAGCAGTTCTTC. Protein: CASTTSGYNEQFF.

The V call is TRBV28, the J call TRBJ2-2; 14 bases line up with TRBD2. Trimming cost V 5 bases and J 4 bases; bases outside gene matches: 6. Germline CDR1 and CDR2: MDHEN and SYDVKM. CDR3 length: 17 residues. CDR3 sequence reads: CASSTGLAGERTGELFF. The CDR3 bases are TGTGCCAGCAGTACGGGACTAGCGGGAGAGCGCACCGGGGAGCTGTTTTTT.

This chain joins TRBV21-1 and TRBJ1-5. TRBV21-1 counts as a pseudogene. CDR3 length equals 13 residues. In DNA, the CDR3 is TGTGCCACGCGGGGGACACGAAATCAGCCCCAGCATTTT. Protein: CATRGTRNQPQHF.

The chain recombines TRBV13 with TRBJ1-2; D gene ambiguous. This CDR3 has 15 amino acids. The germline CDR1 and CDR2 sequences are PRHDT and FYEKMQ (reference sequence). V was pared by 0 bases and J by 3 bases, with 11 bases between. In nucleotides, the CDR3 is TGTGCCAGCAGCTTAGGGTCAGGACTTCACTATGGCTACACCTTC. Protein sequence: CASSLGSGLHYGYTF.

The chain employs TRBV19 and TRBJ2-2, with TRBD2 matching over 10 bases. Germline V CDR1 and CDR2: LNHDA, SQIVND (reference sequence). Losses at the gene ends were 10 bases for V and 9 bases for J; bases not matched to a gene: 11. The CDR3 is 14 residues long. The DNA for the CDR3 is TGTGCCACTGAAAGCGGGAGGGCTACACGGGAGCTGTTTTTT. Its protein is CATESGRATRELFF.

This clone was observed a handful of times. This same CDR3 is encoded by further DNA sequences in the sample. This chain uses TRBV5-1 with TRBJ2-1; D unclear. The V and J ends lost 0 bases and 0 bases respectively, with 7 bases between them. The CDR3 covers 15 residues. Germline V lookup: CDR1 SGHRS, CDR2 YFSETQ. CDR3 in amino acids: CASSLELNSYNEQFF. DNA for the CDR3: TGCGCCAGCAGCTTGGAACTGAACTCCTACAATGAGCAGTTCTTC.

This clone has more than one count but fewer than ten. The chain has TRBV6-5 and TRBJ1-2; TRBD1 aligns across 7 bases. The germline CDR1 and CDR2 sequences are MNHEY and SVGAGI. This CDR3 has 14 residues. The junction had 9 bases not matched to a gene; V was cut back by 6 bases and J by 5 bases. The CDR3 nucleotides are TGTGCCAGCAGCCTCCGACAGGGTTCGTATGGCTACACCTTC. Encoded protein: CASSLRQGSYGYTF.

This clone was seen a handful of times. The chain recombines TRBV6-6 with TRBJ1-5; 7 positions agree with TRBD1. The CDR3 runs to 15 residues. The germline gives CDR1 MNHNY, CDR2 SVGAGI (reference sequence). J gave up 0 bases and V 5 bases, and 4 bases lay outside the gene matches. Here the CDR3 reads CASSSRDSSNQPQHF. DNA of the CDR3: TGTGCCAGCAGTAGCCGGGACAGTAGCAATCAGCCCCAGCATTTT.

The chain links TRBV19 to TRBJ1-2; perhaps TRBD1 as D (5 bases). CDR1 LNHDA and CDR2 SQIVND come from the germline V gene (reference sequence). The CDR3 is 14 amino acids. V was pared by 3 bases and J by 4 bases, with 12 bases between. The CDR3 reads CASSMGQVLYGYTF. The DNA for the CDR3 is TGTGCCAGTAGTATGGGGCAGGTTCTCTATGGCTACACCTTC.

V gene TRBV27 combines with J gene TRBJ2-1; 9 nucleotides line up with TRBD2. Germline loops: CDR1 MNHEY, CDR2 SMNVEV (reference sequence). The CDR3 is 14 residues long. V shed 7 bases and J 1 base; nucleotides not matched to a gene: 2. CDR3 coding DNA: TGTGCCAGCAAAGGACTAGCGTCCTACAATGAGCAGTTCTTC. This codes for CASKGLASYNEQFF.

This clone was seen more than once but under ten times. The chain is built from TRBV2 and TRBJ2-1, with 8 bases lining up with TRBD2. With 5 bases clipped from V and 0 bases from J, the junction kept 3 bases outside the gene matches. This CDR3 is 15 amino acids long. Germline lookup yields CDR1 SNHLY and CDR2 FYNNEI. CDR3 loop: CASSRSGTSYNEQFF. The DNA for the CDR3 is TGTGCCAGCAGTCGTAGCGGGACCTCCTACAATGAGCAGTTCTTC. Based on the CDR3 plus reference TRBV2 and TRBJ2-1, the full variable domain is EPEVTQTPSHQVTQMGQEVILRCVPISNHLYFYWYRQILGQKVEFLVSFYNNEISEKSEIFDDQFSVERPDGSNFTLKIRSTKLEDSAMYFCASSRSGTSYNEQFFGPGTRLTVL.

This chain links TRBV19 with TRBJ2-7, with D possibly TRBD1 on 6 matching bases. CDR1 is LNHDA and CDR2 is SQIVND in the germline V gene (reference sequence). This CDR3 comprises 14 residues. The ends were cut back, 2 bases at V and 3 bases at J, with 11 bases in the middle. The CDR3 nucleotides read TGTGCCAGTAGTATACTGTCCAGGGGCTACGAGCAGTACTTC. It specifies CASSILSRGYEQYF. The variable domain in full, with the rest retrieved from reference TRBV19 and TRBJ2-7, is DGGITQSPKYLFRKEGQNVTLSCEQNLNHDAMYWYRQDPGQGLRLIYYSQIVNDFQKGDIAEGYSVSREKKESFPLTVTSAQKNPTAFYLCASSILSRGYEQYFGPGTRLTVT.

This clone was detected a few times. The rearrangement uses TRBV10-1 and TRBJ2-2; D call uncertain. V lost 4 bases and J 0 bases, leaving 3 bases between the germline ends. The CDR3 totals 13 residues. Germline lookup yields CDR1 WNHNN and CDR2 SYGVQD (reference sequence). The CDR3 reads CASSVTNTGELFF. The CDR3 nucleotides read TGCGCCAGCAGTGTCACGAACACCGGGGAGCTGTTTTTT.

This clone was found a few times. CDR3 in DNA: TGTGCCAGCAGCCAAGAGGCCAGGGAACTAGCGGGTGGTTACAATGAGCAGTTCTTC. Translated: CASSQEARELAGGYNEQFF. This chain connects TRBV4-2 to TRBJ2-1; 9 nucleotides agree with TRBD2. There are 19 residues in the CDR3. The ends lost 0 bases at V and 4 bases at J; junction bases unmatched: 13. Germline values: CDR1 LGHNA, CDR2 YNFKEQ.

This clone appeared a few times. The chain carries TRBV18 and TRBJ2-5, with TRBD1 identical over 7 bases. Trimming took 5 bases from V and 3 from J; bases not matched to a gene: 9. Germline loops: CDR1 KGHSH, CDR2 LQKENI. The CDR3 sequence is 15 residues long. CDR3 in DNA: TGTGCCAGCTCAGGAGATACAGGGGTAGAAGAGACCCAGTACTTC. This sequence encodes CASSGDTGVEETQYF. Variable domain in full (rest from reference TRBV18 and TRBJ2-5): NAGVMQNPRHLVRRRGQEARLRCSPMKGHSHVYWYRQLPEEGLKFMVYLQKENIIDESGMPKERFSAEFPKEGPSILRIQQVVRGDSAAYFCASSGDTGVEETQYFGPGTRLLVL.

This clone was recorded at least ten times. The chain has TRBV9 and TRBJ2-5; 10 nucleotides line up with TRBD2. This CDR3 has 13 amino acids. Germline CDR1 reads SGDLS; CDR2 reads YYNGEE. V was clipped by 3 bases and J by 5 bases; unmatched bases: 1. The CDR3 spells CASSGSGGETQYF. DNA of the CDR3: TGTGCCAGCAGCGGTAGCGGGGGGGAGACCCAGTACTTC.

The V call is TRBV7-7, the J call TRBJ2-5; 8 nucleotides match TRBD2. Losses at the gene ends were 1 base for V and 4 bases for J; bases not matched to a gene: 5. CDR1 and CDR2 (germline): SSHAT, FNYEAQ (reference sequence). The CDR3 loop spans 15 amino acids. The CDR3 loop is CASSLGGRPTETQYF. The CDR3 DNA follows: TGTGCCAGCAGCTTAGGCGGGAGGCCCACAGAGACCCAGTACTTC.

This clone was counted only a few times. The chain employs TRBV12-5 and TRBJ2-7; TRBD2 aligns across 7 bases. CDR1 and CDR2 from the germline V gene are LGHNT and FRNRAP. The CDR3 length is 14 residues. V shed 5 bases, J shed 1 base, and the junction held 5 bases outside the gene matches. As DNA, the CDR3 is TGTGCTAGTGGTGGCCCCGGGGGGTCCTACGAGCAGTACTTC. Translated, it gives CASGGPGGSYEQYF.

The chain couples TRBV21-1 to TRBJ1-4; the table's D call, TRBD1, has no DNA check behind it. TRBV21-1 is termed a pseudogene. The CDR3 covers 18 residues. CDR3 loop: CASGADRDRISSSEKLFF. In DNA form, the CDR3 reads TGTGCCAGCGGGGCTGATCGGGACAGGATAAGCTCGTCGGAAAAACTGTTTTTT.

This clone has only a few counts. CDR3 DNA sequence: TGCAGTGCTAGTTTAAACACTGAAGCTTTCTTT. This sequence encodes CSASLNTEAFF. The J gene is TRBJ1-1, the V gene TRBV20-1; unclear D gene. The germline gives CDR1 DFQATT, CDR2 SNEGSKA (reference sequence). This CDR3 spans 11 amino acids. The V and J ends lost 3 bases and 2 bases respectively, with 4 bases between them.

With respect to this clone: The junction and the germline gene differ at one end; a read error may be behind it. This chain connects TRBV6-4 to TRBJ2-7; D may be TRBD2 (5 bases). Germline CDR1 and CDR2: MRHNA and SNTAGT. The CDR3 has 13 amino acids. The CDR3 loop is CASRLDSLRERYF. The CDR3 region has the DNA TGTGCCAGCAGACTAGACTCCTTACGCGAGCGGTACTTC.

J is TRBJ1-3 and V is TRBV7-9; 12 bases are a match to TRBD1. Per the germline V gene, CDR1 is SEHNR and CDR2 is FQNEAQ (reference sequence). The CDR3 has 16 amino acids. Trimming removed 5 bases from V and 0 bases from J; junction bases left unmatched: 2. For the CDR3, the DNA is TGTGCCAGCAGCCCGGGACAGGGGGCCTCTGGAAACACCATATATTTT. It specifies CASSPGQGASGNTIYF. Filled out from reference TRBV7-9 and TRBJ1-3, the complete variable domain reads DTGVSQNPRHKITKRGQNVTFRCDPISEHNRLYWYRQTLGQGPEFLTYFQNEAQLEKSRLLSDRFSAERPKGSFSTLEIQRTEQGDSAMYLCASSPGQGASGNTIYFGEGSWLTVV.

The chain combines TRBV7-2 with TRBJ2-5; TRBD2 aligns across 13 bases. The CDR3 has 15 residues. Germline V lookup: CDR1 SGHTA, CDR2 FQGNSA. V dropped 4 bases and J dropped 3; count of bases not matched to a gene: 2. CDR3 coding DNA: TGTGCCAGCAGCTCAACTAGCGGGGGGGAAGAGACCCAGTACTTC. It yields the protein CASSSTSGGEETQYF.

CDR3 region: CASSTNTVNTEAFF. Written as DNA, the CDR3 is TGTGCCAGCAGCACAAATACAGTGAACACTGAAGCTTTCTTT. The chain employs TRBV5-8 and TRBJ1-1; no definite D call. V was shortened by 4 bases and J by 0 bases, with 10 bases between the two germline ends. Germline CDR1 is SGHTS and CDR2 is YDEGEE. CDR3 length equals 14 residues.

In this sample, this clone turned up a few times. The chain couples TRBV6-1 to TRBJ1-1, with no clear D. CDR1 MNHNS and CDR2 SASEGT come from the germline V gene. The CDR3 length is 13 residues. V was cut by 8 bases and J by 3 bases, with 13 bases left in between. The DNA for the CDR3 is TGTGCCAGCCTTAAGCAAATCTACACTGAAGCTTTCTTT. Translated, it gives CASLKQIYTEAFF.

The table lists this clone with a few counts. CDR3 sequence reads: CASSLPTGEGYTF. The DNA for the CDR3 is TGTGCCAGCAGCCTTCCGACAGGGGAAGGCTACACCTTC. The rearrangement joins TRBV5-6 to TRBJ1-2; 8 bases are a match to TRBD1. CDR1 is SGHDT and CDR2 is YYEEEE in the germline V gene. V was clipped by 4 bases and J by 8 bases; unmatched bases: 7. CDR3 size: 13 residues.